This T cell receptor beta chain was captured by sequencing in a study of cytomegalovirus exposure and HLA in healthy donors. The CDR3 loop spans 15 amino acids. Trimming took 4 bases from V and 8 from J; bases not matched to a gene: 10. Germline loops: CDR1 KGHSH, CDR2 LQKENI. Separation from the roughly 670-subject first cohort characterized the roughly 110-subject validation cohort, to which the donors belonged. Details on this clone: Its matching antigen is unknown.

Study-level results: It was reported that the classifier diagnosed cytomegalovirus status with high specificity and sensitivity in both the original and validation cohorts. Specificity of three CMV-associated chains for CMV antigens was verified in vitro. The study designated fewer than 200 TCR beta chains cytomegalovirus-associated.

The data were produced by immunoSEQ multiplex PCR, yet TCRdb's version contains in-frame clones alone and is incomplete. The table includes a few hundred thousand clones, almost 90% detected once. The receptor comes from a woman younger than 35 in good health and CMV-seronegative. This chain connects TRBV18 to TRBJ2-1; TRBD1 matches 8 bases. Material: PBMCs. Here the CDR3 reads CASSQGAGGIDEQFF. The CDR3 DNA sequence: TGTGCCAGCTCACAAGGGGCAGGGGGCATCGATGAGCAGTTCTTC.